This T cell receptor beta chain was identified during a study of control samples from healthy donors and cancer patients. CDR3 length equals 14 residues. V gave up 2 bases and J gave up 1 base, with 8 bases separating them. Germline V gene sequence: CDR1 MNHEY, CDR2 SMNVEV (reference sequence). Generated by immunoSEQ multiplex PCR, the TCRdb table keeps only in-frame clones and is missing some. The sample comprises about 130,000 clones, 80% to 95% of which are singletons, and 5.5% rests with the top ten. The rearrangement joins TRBV27 to TRBJ1-1, with D unclear. Source material: blood. The receptor's source is a young man in good health. The CDR3 here is CASSLNGRNTEAFF. The DNA for the CDR3 is TGTGCCAGCAGTTTAAATGGGAGGAACACTGAAGCTTTCTTT.